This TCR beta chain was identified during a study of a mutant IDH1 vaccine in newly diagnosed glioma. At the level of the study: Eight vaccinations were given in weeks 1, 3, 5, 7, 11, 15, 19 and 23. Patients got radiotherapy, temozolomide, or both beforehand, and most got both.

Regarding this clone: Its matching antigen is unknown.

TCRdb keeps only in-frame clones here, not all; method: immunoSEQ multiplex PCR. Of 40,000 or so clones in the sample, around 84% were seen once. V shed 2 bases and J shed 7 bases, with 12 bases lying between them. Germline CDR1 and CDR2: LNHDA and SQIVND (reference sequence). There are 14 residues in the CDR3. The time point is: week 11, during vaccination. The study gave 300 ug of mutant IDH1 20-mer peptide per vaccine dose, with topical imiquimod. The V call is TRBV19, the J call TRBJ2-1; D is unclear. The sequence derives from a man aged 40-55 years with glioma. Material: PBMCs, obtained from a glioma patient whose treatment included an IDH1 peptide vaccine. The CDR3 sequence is CASSIRELSNEQFF. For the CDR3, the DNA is TGTGCCAGTAGTATAAGAGAATTATCGAATGAGCAGTTCTTC.